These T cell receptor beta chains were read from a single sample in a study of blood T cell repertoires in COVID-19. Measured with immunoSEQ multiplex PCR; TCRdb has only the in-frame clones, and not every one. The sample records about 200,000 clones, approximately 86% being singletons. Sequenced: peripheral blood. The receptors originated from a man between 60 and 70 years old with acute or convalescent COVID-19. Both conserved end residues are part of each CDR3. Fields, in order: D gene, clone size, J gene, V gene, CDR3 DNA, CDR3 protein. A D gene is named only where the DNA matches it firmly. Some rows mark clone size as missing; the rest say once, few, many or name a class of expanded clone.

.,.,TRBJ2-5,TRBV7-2,TGTGCCACCCAAGGCCCTTGGGCGACGCAAGAGACCCAGTACTTC,CATQGPWATQETQYF
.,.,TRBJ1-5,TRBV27,TGTGCCAGCAGTTCTCAGGTCGGTCAGCCCCAGCATTTT,CASSSQVGQPQHF
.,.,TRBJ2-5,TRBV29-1,TGCAGCGCGCCAGGAGGGGGCGGCCAAGAGACCCAGTACTTC,CSAPGGGGQETQYF
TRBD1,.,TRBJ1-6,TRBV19,TGTGCCAGTAGTGTGGACAGGGACCATAATTCACCCCTCCACTTT,CASSVDRDHNSPLHF
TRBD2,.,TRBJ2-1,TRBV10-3,TGTGCCACGGGAGCGGGGGTATACAATGAGCAGTTCTTC,CATGAGVYNEQFF
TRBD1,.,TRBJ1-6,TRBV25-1,TGTGCCAGCAGTACTACAGGGGTTCGGAATTCACCCCTCCACTTT,CASSTTGVRNSPLHF
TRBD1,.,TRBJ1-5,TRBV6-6,TGTGCCAGCAGTCAACGGACAGGGGGCAATCAGCCCCAGCATTTT,CASSQRTGGNQPQHF
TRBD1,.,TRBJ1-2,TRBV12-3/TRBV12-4,TGTGCCAGCAGAAGGGACAGTCACTATGGCTACACCTTC,CASRRDSHYGYTF
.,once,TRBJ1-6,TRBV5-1,TGCGCCAGCAGGTCGGACTTCTATAATTCACCCCTCCACTTT,CASRSDFYNSPLHF
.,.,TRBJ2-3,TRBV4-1,TGCGCCAGCGGGGGGTGGGATACGCAGTATTTT,CASGGWDTQYF
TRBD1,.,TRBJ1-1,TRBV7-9,TGTGCCAGCAGCTTAGAGGGGGCGGACACTGAAGCTTTCTTT,CASSLEGADTEAFF
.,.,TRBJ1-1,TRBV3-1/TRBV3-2,TGTGCCAGCAGCCAAGATCCATACACTGAAGCTTTCTTT,CASSQDPYTEAFF
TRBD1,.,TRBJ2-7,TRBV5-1,TGCGCCAGCAGCAAGGAGACCGGGACAGGGATCTCCGAGCAGTACTTC,CASSKETGTGISEQYF
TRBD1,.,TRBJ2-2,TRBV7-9,TGTGCCAGCAGAAACGCTAGCTGGGACAGGGGAACCGGGGAGCTGTTTTTT,CASRNASWDRGTGELFF
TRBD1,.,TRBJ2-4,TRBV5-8,TGTGCCAGCAGCTTGAATCGACAGGGGGTGGACAAAAACATTCAGTACTTC,CASSLNRQGVDKNIQYF
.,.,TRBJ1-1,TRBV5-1,TGCGCCAGCAGCTTGGACGGGGACACTGAAGCTTTCTTT,CASSLDGDTEAFF
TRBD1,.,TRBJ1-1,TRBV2,TGTGCCAGCAGGGACAGGGTGGGGACTGAAGCTTTCTTT,CASRDRVGTEAFF
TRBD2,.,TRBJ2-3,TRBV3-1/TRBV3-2,TGTGCCAGCAGCCAAGGGACTAGCGGGGGCTTCACTAGCACAGATACGCAGTATTTT,CASSQGTSGGFTSTDTQYF
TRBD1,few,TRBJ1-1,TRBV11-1,TGTGCCAGCACAGGGGACAGAGTAGCTGAAGCTTTCTTT,CASTGDRVAEAFF
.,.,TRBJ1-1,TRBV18,TGTGCCAGCTCACTGGGACATACGAACACTGAAGCTTTCTTT,CASSLGHTNTEAFF
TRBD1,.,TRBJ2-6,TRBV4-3,TGCGCCAGCAGCCGCCACAGGGGAAGCCTCTCTGGGGCCAACGTCCTGACTTTC,CASSRHRGSLSGANVLTF
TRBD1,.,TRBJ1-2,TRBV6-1,TGTGCCAGCAGTGAAGCCACAGGGGGCCCAAACTATGGCTACACCTTC,CASSEATGGPNYGYTF
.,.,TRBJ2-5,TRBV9,TGTGCCAGCAGCGTGTCAAAACGGACAGAAGAGACCCAGTACTTC,CASSVSKRTEETQYF
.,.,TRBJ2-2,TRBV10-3,TGTGCCATCAGTGAGGGGGGCTTGGCGGTCTCCGGGGAGCTGTTTTTT,CAISEGGLAVSGELFF
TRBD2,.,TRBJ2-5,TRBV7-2,TGTGCCAGCAGCTTGGGTAGCGGGGGCCCGGGGACCCAGTACTTC,CASSLGSGGPGTQYF
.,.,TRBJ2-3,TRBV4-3,TGCGCCAGCAGCCAAGGAGTGAGGGGGGGAGCAGATACGCAGTATTTT,CASSQGVRGGADTQYF
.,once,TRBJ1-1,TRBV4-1,TGCGCCAGCAGCCAAGACCCCGGGTTTGGCACTGAAGCTTTCTTT,CASSQDPGFGTEAFF
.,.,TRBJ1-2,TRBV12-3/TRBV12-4,TGTGCCAGCAGCCTACAGGGTCACTATGGCTACACCTTC,CASSLQGHYGYTF
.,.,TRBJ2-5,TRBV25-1,TGTGCCAGCAGTGTCGGCGGGTCCCAAGAGACCCAGTACTTC,CASSVGGSQETQYF
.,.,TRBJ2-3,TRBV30,TGTGCCTGGACCCGGGACACCCCAGATACGCAGTATTTT,CAWTRDTPDTQYF
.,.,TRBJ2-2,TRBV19,TGTGCCAGTAATAAGGGGCTTAACACCGGGGAGCTGTTTTTT,CASNKGLNTGELFF
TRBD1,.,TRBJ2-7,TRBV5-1,TGCGCCAGCAGCTTGTCGGGACAGGGACCCTACGAGCAGTACTTC,CASSLSGQGPYEQYF
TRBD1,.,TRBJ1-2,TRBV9,TGTGCCAGCAGCGTAGCCAGACAGGGTAACTATGGCTACACCTTC,CASSVARQGNYGYTF
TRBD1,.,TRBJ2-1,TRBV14,TGTGCCAGCAGCTTTCGGACAGGGGGCTTATACAATGAGCAGTTCTTC,CASSFRTGGLYNEQFF
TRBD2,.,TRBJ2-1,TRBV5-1,TGCGCCAGCAGCTTGGAACTAGCGGGGGCTGGGGAGCAGTTCTTC,CASSLELAGAGEQFF
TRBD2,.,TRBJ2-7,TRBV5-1,TGCGCCAGCAGCCAAGGCCGACTAGCGGGGGCCTACGAGCAGTACTTC,CASSQGRLAGAYEQYF
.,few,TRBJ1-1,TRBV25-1,TGTGCCACCCACTGGGGCGGGGGTGCGAACACTGAAGCTTTCTTT,CATHWGGGANTEAFF
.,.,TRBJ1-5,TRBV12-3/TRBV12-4,TGTGCCAGCAGTTTGGGGGGTCAGCCCCAGCATTTT,CASSLGGQPQHF
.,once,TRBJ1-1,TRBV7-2,TGTGCCAGCAGCCAATATGCAGGGGTTGAAGCTTTCTTT,CASSQYAGVEAFF
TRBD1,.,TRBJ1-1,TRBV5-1,TGCGCCAGCAGCTTGGGAGGGGGCGGATTGGACACTGAAGCTTTCTTT,CASSLGGGGLDTEAFF
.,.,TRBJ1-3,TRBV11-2,TGTGCCAGCAGCTGGAGCCGGGAATACTCTGGAAACACCATATATTTT,CASSWSREYSGNTIYF